This is a list of T cell receptor beta chains from one sample in a study of Ad26.COV2.S vaccination and SARS-CoV-2 variants. Clones were sequenced by immunoSEQ multiplex PCR, and TCRdb holds only the in-frame ones, with some missing. Found here are 430,000 or so clones, 85% to 90% of them singletons; the top ten hold 2% to 3%. The sample here was peripheral blood, taken in a trial of Ad26.COV2.S vaccine versus placebo. The receptors shown here come from a person between 18 and 65 years old who received the Ad26.COV2.S COVID-19 vaccine or a placebo. The CDR3 runs from the conserved cysteine through the conserved F or W. D genes are given only for firm matches. The size field is filled for only some rows; it gives once, few, many or a size class.

V: TRBV5-6; D: NA; size: NA; J: TRBJ2-7; DNA: TGTGCCAGCAGCCGCCGCTACTACGAGCAGTACTTC; CDR3: CASSRRYYEQYF
V: TRBV5-8; D: NA; size: NA; J: TRBJ1-1; DNA: TGTGCCAGCAGTTCTGCCGGGGGAGCTTTCTTT; CDR3: CASSSAGGAFF
V: TRBV4-1; D: NA; size: once; J: TRBJ1-1; DNA: TGCGCCAGCAGCCAGGGGGCCTCCCTCAGGGGTGAAGCTTTCTTT; CDR3: CASSQGASLRGEAFF
V: TRBV28; D: NA; size: few; J: TRBJ2-7; DNA: TGTGCCATACGTCGGGGCTACGAGCAGTACTTC; CDR3: CAIRRGYEQYF
V: TRBV27; D: TRBD1; size: NA; J: TRBJ2-1; DNA: TGTGCCAGCAGTTTATCCCCCGGGACAGGGATGAATGAGCAGTTCTTC; CDR3: CASSLSPGTGMNEQFF
V: TRBV19; D: TRBD1; size: NA; J: TRBJ2-1; DNA: TGTGCCAGTAGTATAGCGGCAGGGGGCCAACCCTACAATGAGCAGTTCTTC; CDR3: CASSIAAGGQPYNEQFF
V: TRBV4-2; D: NA; size: NA; J: TRBJ1-2; DNA: TGTGCCAGCAGCCCTATTTTGGACACAGACTATGGCTACACCTTC; CDR3: CASSPILDTDYGYTF
V: TRBV18; D: TRBD1; size: NA; J: TRBJ2-5; DNA: TGTGCCAGCTCACCGACCTCCCGGGACAGGAAAGAGACCCAGTACTTC; CDR3: CASSPTSRDRKETQYF
V: TRBV28; D: TRBD1; size: once; J: TRBJ1-4; DNA: TGTGCCAGCAGTTCTACCGGGACAGGGGTTTATGCAACTAATGAAAAACTGTTTTTT; CDR3: CASSSTGTGVYATNEKLFF
V: TRBV4-3; D: NA; size: NA; J: TRBJ1-4; DNA: TGCGCCAGCAGCCAAACTTACGGGGCCTTTAATGAAAAACTGTTTTTT; CDR3: CASSQTYGAFNEKLFF
V: TRBV14; D: TRBD1; size: once; J: TRBJ2-5; DNA: TGTGCCAGCAGCCGACTGGGCGAGGGGGCAGAGACCCAGTACTTC; CDR3: CASSRLGEGAETQYF
V: TRBV27; D: NA; size: NA; J: TRBJ1-1; DNA: TGTGCCAGCAGTTTAGGCCAGGGTGTAAACACTGAAGCTTTCTTT; CDR3: CASSLGQGVNTEAFF
V: TRBV12-3/TRBV12-4; D: NA; size: once; J: TRBJ1-3; DNA: TGTGCCAGCAGTCTGATTGGAAACACCATATATTTT; CDR3: CASSLIGNTIYF
V: TRBV4-3; D: NA; size: NA; J: TRBJ1-1; DNA: TGCGCCAGCAGCCAAGATAATTTAGGGGGGGCCCCCCTTGAAGCTTTCTTT; CDR3: CASSQDNLGGAPLEAFF
V: TRBV6-6; D: NA; size: NA; J: TRBJ2-4; DNA: TGTGCCAGCACTTACCCGGGAGCCCCCGAAAACATTCAGTACTTC; CDR3: CASTYPGAPENIQYF
V: TRBV21-1; D: NA; size: once; J: TRBJ2-3; DNA: TGTGCCAGCCAACGGGACTCACCAGGGGGTACGCAGTATTTT; CDR3: CASQRDSPGGTQYF
V: TRBV4-2; D: NA; size: NA; J: TRBJ2-2; DNA: TGTGCCAGCAGCCGGGACCTCGAAGGGGAGCTGTTTTTT; CDR3: CASSRDLEGELFF